This T cell receptor (beta chain) was captured by sequencing in a study of T cell repertoires in cytomegalovirus infection. V gave up 4 bases and J gave up 11 bases, with 18 bases separating them. The CDR3 has 15 residues. Germline values: CDR1 LGHNA, CDR2 YNFKEQ. One entry per CDR3 protein, called by TCRdb with MiXCR from the reads. Here the sample spans hundreds of thousands of distinct CDR3 sequences, roughly 42% being singletons. In the case of this clonotype: The antigen is undetermined.

The rearrangement joins TRBV4-2 to TRBJ1-6, with D unclear. This receptor was obtained from a human donor in good health (CMV status not recorded). Some clones in this sample may be carry-over from other donors' samples. The material sequenced was cultured PBMCs, taken from culture after CMV antigen stimulation. CDR3 residues: CASSLYTSIAAPLHF. CDR3 DNA: TGTGCCAGCAGCCTATACACGTCAATAGCGGCACCCCTCCACTTT.